This is a list of T cell receptor beta chains from one sample in a study of vaccination and CD4 T cells after COVID-19. One entry per CDR3 protein results from TCRdb running MiXCR on the PCR reads. The sample has some 10,000 distinct CDR3 sequences, over 40% seen once; the top ten hold over 9%. The antigens for these receptors are not known. Sequences were obtained from CD4+ T cells from blood, cultured in vitro. The receptors shown here come from a human donor who had recovered from COVID-19. Both conserved end residues are part of each CDR3. Fields, in order: J gene, CDR3 length, V gene, CDR3 protein.

TRBJ1-4 | 15 | TRBV20-1 | CSATRRQGTAEKLFF
TRBJ1-6 | 13 | TRBV10-2 | CASSEWGQSPLHF
TRBJ1-1 | 11 | TRBV6-1 | CASRGLAEAFF
TRBJ2-3 | 16 | TRBV7-8 | CASSPREGPWGNTQYF
TRBJ1-1 | 16 | TRBV6-5 | CASSYFTGAGSTEAFF
TRBJ2-7 | 15 | TRBV6-5 | CASSSLAGEAYEQYF
TRBJ2-5 | 14 | TRBV15 | CATSRMRGQETQYF
TRBJ2-3 | 17 | TRBV10-2 | CASSVTTKAGLTDTQYF
TRBJ2-1 | 14 | TRBV20-1 | CSAPWDRGNNEQFF
TRBJ1-1 | 13 | TRBV19 | CASSLPDSSEAFF
TRBJ2-3 | 18 | TRBV19 | CASSIESGRGLSTDTQYF
TRBJ1-1 | 13 | TRBV5-1 | CASHTQQGGEAFF
TRBJ2-3 | 15 | TRBV5-8 | CASSLERRYTDTQYF
TRBJ2-3 | 14 | TRBV18 | CASSPGTSRDTQYF
TRBJ2-3 | 12 | TRBV6-1 | CASSEARYTQYF
TRBJ1-1 | 14 | TRBV6-2/TRBV6-3 | CASAESRRGTEAFF
TRBJ1-2 | 15 | TRBV10-3 | CAISEGTPANYGYTF
TRBJ1-1 | 13 | TRBV5-6 | CASSLEQGFEAFF
TRBJ1-1 | 12 | TRBV19 | CASRDSGDEAFF
TRBJ1-1 | 12 | TRBV5-1 | CASGVGNTEAFF
TRBJ2-7 | 15 | TRBV12-3/TRBV12-4 | CASSFLGQGAYEQYF
TRBJ2-1 | 15 | TRBV20-1 | CSARGGGPNINEQLF
TRBJ1-3 | 13 | TRBV25-1 | CASTQGAGNTIYF
TRBJ1-2 | 14 | TRBV5-4 | CASSPPGAAYGYTF
TRBJ1-2 | 11 | TRBV6-1 | CASSTNYGYTF
TRBJ1-4 | 16 | TRBV6-1 | CASRAGTGGSNEKLFF
TRBJ1-5 | 15 | TRBV11-2 | CASSRGGDNNQPQHF
TRBJ1-1 | 14 | TRBV6-5 | CASSYSLRIGEAFF
TRBJ1-2 | 12 | TRBV6-5 | CASSYGGRGYTF
TRBJ2-7 | 12 | TRBV2 | CASSEQGYEQYF
TRBJ1-1 | 11 | TRBV10-3 | CAISDGTEAFF
TRBJ2-2 | 16 | TRBV7-6 | CASSKRSGTNTGELFF
TRBJ1-1 | 14 | TRBV5-1 | CASSLGHPNTEAFF
TRBJ1-1 | 15 | TRBV12-3/TRBV12-4 | CASSPRTGGDTEAFF
TRBJ1-3 | 13 | TRBV20-1 | CSVGDPRRNTIYF
TRBJ2-7 | 14 | TRBV2 | CASSEIDNSYEQYF
TRBJ1-6 | 15 | TRBV6-5 | CASSFESSYNSPLHF
TRBJ2-7 | 11 | TRBV29-1 | CSVVRGAEQYF
TRBJ2-6 | 14 | TRBV6-1 | CASRAVSGANVLTF
TRBJ2-5 | 13 | TRBV19 | CASRGTDQETQYF
TRBJ1-2 | 15 | TRBV7-6 | CASSLAQGPNYGYTF